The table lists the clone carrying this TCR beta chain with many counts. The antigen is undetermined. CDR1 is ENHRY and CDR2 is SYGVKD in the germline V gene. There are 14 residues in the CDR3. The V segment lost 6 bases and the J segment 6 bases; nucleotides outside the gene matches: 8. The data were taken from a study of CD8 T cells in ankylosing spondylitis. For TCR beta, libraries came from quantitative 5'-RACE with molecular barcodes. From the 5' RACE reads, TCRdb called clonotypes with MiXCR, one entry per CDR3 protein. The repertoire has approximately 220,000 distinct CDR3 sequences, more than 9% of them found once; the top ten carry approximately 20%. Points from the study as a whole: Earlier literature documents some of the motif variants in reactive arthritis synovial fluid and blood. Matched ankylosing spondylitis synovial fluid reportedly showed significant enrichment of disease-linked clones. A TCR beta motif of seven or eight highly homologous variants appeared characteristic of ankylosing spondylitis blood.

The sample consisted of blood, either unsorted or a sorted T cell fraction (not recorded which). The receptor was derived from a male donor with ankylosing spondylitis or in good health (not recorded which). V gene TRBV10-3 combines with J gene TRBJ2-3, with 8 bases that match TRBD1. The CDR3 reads CAIRTGAEWDTQYF. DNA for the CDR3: TGTGCCATCAGGACAGGGGCCGAATGGGATACGCAGTATTTT.